Sequencing of this T cell receptor (beta chain) was carried out in a study of blood T cell repertoires in COVID-19. Looking at the study overall: Spain, Italy and the United States supplied samples that represented acute and convalescent COVID-19. The analysed material was cDNA or gDNA that came from T cells, B-cell-depleted T cells, or PBMCs.

Source study methods: Quantification of nucleated cells was approximated via reference gene primer amplification. Repertoires were generated with immunoSEQ multiplex PCR, while TCRdb's copy carries only in-frame clones and drops some. V, J and clone size derive from that table, while D and trimming were established from the DNA sequence. The table shows 100,000 to 150,000 clones, with nearly 70% occurring only once. Germline V gene data show CDR1 as MDHEN and CDR2 as SYDVKM. Trimming removed 5 bases from V and 5 bases from J, with 15 bases in between. This CDR3 is 14 amino acids long. Specimen: peripheral blood. J is TRBJ1-2 and V is TRBV28; D might be TRBD1 (5 bases). The TCR comes from an older woman with acute or convalescent COVID-19. The CDR3 DNA follows: TGTGCCAGCAGTCTCACGCGGCAGGGTTATGGCTACACCTTC. Translating it yields CASSLTRQGYGYTF.